This TCR beta chain derives from a study of human T cells and chemical hapten exposure. Study results and caveats: DPC sensitization produced no change in TCRs with frequency above 1 in 1000.

This clonotype was detected many times. Its antigen is unidentified. Time point specified: pre-sensitization, week 0. The treatment: therapeutic diphenylcyclopropenone sensitization with weekly scalp DPC. The study drew its donors from alopecia patients who were 18 to 70 years old and suitable for DPC. V lost 7 bases to trimming and J lost 4 bases; unmatched junction nucleotides: 9. Germline assignment: CDR1 SQVTM and CDR2 ANQGSEA. The CDR3 has 13 amino acids. The library labeled individual cDNA molecules by adding unique molecular identifiers to them. TCRdb itself ran the RACE reads through MiXCR, one entry per CDR3 protein. Seen here are about 380,000 distinct CDR3 sequences, less than 6.5% observed once, and the top ten hold approximately 2.4%.

This chain links TRBV29-1 with TRBJ1-2, with 7 bases identical to TRBD1. Sequences were derived from whole blood, sampled in connection with sensitization to the hapten diphenylcyclopropenone (DPC). The clonotype originates from a woman aged 50 to 65 with alopecia areata. Some clones in this sample may be carry-over from other donors' samples. The CDR3 coding sequence is TGCAGCGCCGGAGTCGGGGACAGCTATGGCTACACCTTC. Encoded protein: CSAGVGDSYGYTF.